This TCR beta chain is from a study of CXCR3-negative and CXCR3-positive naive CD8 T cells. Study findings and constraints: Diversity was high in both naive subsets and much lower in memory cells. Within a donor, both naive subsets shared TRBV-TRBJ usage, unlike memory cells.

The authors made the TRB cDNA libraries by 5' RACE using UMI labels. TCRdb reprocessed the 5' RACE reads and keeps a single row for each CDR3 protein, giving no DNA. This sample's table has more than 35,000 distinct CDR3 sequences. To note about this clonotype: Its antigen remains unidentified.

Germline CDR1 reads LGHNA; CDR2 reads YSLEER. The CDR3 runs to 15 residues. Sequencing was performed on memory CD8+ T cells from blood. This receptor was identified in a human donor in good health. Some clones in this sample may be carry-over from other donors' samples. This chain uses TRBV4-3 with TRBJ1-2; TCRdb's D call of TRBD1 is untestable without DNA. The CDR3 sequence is CASSQEAGAGYGYTF.